This record covers a single T cell receptor (beta chain). Clones were sequenced by immunoSEQ multiplex PCR, and TCRdb holds only the in-frame ones, with some missing. The table records more than 15,000 clones, 88% of them present only once. Germline CDR1 reads SGHNT; CDR2 reads YENEEA. CDR3 size: 13 residues. V shed 3 bases and J shed 3 bases, with 9 bases lying between them. The sample comes from a study of T cell changes during pregnancy in multiple sclerosis. J is TRBJ2-7 and V is TRBV11-3; TRBD2 might be the D (5 bases). Specimen: CD4+ T cells from peripheral blood mononuclear cells, collected in the first trimester of pregnancy. The sequence was obtained from a female donor in good health, enrolled as a control in a pregnancy study. Here the CDR3 reads CASSFRTSYEQYF. CDR3 nucleotide sequence: TGTGCCAGCAGCTTTAGAACTAGCTACGAGCAGTACTTC.